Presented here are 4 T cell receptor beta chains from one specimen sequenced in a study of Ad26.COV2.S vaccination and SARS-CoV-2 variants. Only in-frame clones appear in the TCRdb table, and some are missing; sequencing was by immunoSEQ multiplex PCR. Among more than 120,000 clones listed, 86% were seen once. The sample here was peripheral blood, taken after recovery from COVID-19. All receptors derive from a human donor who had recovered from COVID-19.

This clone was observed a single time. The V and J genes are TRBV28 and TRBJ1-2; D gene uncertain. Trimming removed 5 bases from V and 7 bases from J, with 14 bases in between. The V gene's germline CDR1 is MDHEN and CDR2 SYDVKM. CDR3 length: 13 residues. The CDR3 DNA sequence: TGTGCCAGCAGTCGGGCCTCCCGTCTTGGCTACACCTTC. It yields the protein CASSRASRLGYTF.

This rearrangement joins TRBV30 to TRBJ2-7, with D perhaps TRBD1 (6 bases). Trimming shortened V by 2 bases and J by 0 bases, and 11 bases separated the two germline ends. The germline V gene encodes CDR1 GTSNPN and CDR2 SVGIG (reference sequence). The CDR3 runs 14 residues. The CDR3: CAWSRQGISYEQYF. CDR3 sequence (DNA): TGTGCCTGGAGTCGGCAGGGGATCTCCTACGAGCAGTACTTC.

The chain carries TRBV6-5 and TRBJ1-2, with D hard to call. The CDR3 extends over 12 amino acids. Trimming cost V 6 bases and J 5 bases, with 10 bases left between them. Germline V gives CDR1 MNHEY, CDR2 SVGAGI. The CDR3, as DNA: TGTGCCAGCAGCCCCGACCAGTATGGCTACACCTTC. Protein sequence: CASSPDQYGYTF.

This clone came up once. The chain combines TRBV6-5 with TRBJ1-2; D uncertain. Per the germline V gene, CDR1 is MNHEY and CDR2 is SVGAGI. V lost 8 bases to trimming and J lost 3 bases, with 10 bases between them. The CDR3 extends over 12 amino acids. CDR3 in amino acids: CASAPGYYGYTF. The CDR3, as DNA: TGTGCCAGCGCACCAGGATACTATGGCTACACCTTC.